This note documents a single TCR beta chain sequence. CDR3 size: 15 residues. Germline CDR1 is WNHNN and CDR2 is SYGVQD (reference sequence). V lost 3 bases to trimming and J lost 6 bases; unmatched junction nucleotides: 5. This sample was taken from a study of human T cells and chemical hapten exposure. TCRdb reprocessed the RACE reads with MiXCR, giving one entry per CDR3 protein. The sample lists approximately 110,000 distinct CDR3 sequences; 9.2% were seen once. The time point: patch test 2, 6 weeks after DPC sensitization. Noted treatment: therapeutic diphenylcyclopropenone sensitization with weekly scalp DPC.

The sequence came from a woman between 40 and 50 years old with alopecia areata. Some clones in this sample may be carry-over from other donors' samples. The chain uses TRBV10-1 and TRBJ2-1, with 10 bases lining up with TRBD1. Here the sequenced sample was whole blood, taken in connection with sensitization to the hapten diphenylcyclopropenone (DPC). CDR3 protein: CASSDPGTGVNEQFF. CDR3 DNA sequence: TGCGCCAGCAGTGACCCCGGGACAGGGGTCAATGAGCAGTTCTTC.